This TCR beta chain derives from a study of cytomegalovirus exposure and HLA in healthy donors. Study-wide context: The Caucasian-associated ancestry cluster contained 81% of the approximately 430 genotyped donors. Broader study findings: A few CMV-associated chains proved CMV antigen-specific in vitro. It was 160 or so TCR beta chains that were listed as cytomegalovirus-associated. Based on reports, TCR beta sequences accurately predicted HLA-A and HLA-B alleles for most subjects.

Researchers ran the PCR with 60 Vbeta and 13 Jbeta primers. Generated by immunoSEQ multiplex PCR, the TCRdb table keeps only in-frame clones and is missing some. The sample has about 90,000 clones, roughly three quarters seen once. Worth noting for this clone: Antigen unknown.

Germline V gene lookup returns CDR1 MNHEY and CDR2 SVGAGI. J gave up 1 base and V 7 bases, and 9 bases lay outside the gene matches. The CDR3 is 15 amino acids. Sequenced: PBMCs. The chain employs TRBV6-5 and TRBJ1-1, with TRBD1 identical over 7 bases. This TCR came from a man aged 25-45 years in good health and CMV-seronegative. The chain's CDR3 is CASTRQGPWNTEAFF. In DNA form, the CDR3 reads TGTGCCAGCACCCGACAGGGCCCCTGGAACACTGAAGCTTTCTTT.